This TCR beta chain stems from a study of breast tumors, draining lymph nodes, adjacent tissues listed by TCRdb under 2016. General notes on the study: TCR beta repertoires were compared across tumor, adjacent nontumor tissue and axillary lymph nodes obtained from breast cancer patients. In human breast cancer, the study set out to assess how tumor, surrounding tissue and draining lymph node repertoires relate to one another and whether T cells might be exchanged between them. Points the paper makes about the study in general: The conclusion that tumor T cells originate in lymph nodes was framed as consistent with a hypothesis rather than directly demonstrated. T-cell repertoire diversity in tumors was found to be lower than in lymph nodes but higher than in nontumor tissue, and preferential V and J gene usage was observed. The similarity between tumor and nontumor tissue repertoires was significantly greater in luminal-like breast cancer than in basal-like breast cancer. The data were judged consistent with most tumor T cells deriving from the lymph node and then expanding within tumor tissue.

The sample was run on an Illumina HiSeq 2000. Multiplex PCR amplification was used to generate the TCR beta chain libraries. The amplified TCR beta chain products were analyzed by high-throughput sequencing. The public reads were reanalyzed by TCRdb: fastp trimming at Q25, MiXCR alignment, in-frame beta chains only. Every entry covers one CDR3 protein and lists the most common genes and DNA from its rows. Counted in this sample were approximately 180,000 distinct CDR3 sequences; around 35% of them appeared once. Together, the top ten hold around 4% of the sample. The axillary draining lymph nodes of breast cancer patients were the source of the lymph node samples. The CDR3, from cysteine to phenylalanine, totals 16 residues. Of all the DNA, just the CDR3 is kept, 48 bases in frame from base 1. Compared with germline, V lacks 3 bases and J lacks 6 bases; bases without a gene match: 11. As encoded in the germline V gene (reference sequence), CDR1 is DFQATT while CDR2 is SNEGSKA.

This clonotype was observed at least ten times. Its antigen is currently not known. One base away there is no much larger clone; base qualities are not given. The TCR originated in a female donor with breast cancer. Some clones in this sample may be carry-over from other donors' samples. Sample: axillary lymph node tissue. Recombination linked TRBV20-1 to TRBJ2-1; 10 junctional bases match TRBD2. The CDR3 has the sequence CSARSGKRGGPNEQFF. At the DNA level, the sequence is TGCAGTGCTAGGAGTGGGAAGCGGGGGGGCCCCAATGAGCAGTTCTTC.